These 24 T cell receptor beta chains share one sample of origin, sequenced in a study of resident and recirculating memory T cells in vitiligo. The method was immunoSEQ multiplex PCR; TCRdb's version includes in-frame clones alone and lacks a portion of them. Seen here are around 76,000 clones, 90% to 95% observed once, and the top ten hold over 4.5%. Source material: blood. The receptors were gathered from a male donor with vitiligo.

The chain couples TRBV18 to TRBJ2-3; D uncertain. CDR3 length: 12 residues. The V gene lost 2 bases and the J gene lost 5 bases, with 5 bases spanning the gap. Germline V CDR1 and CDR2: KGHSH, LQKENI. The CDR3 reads CASSPSEDTQYF. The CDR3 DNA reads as TGTGCCAGCTCACCATCAGAAGATACGCAGTATTTT. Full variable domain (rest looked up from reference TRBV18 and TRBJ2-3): NAGVMQNPRHLVRRRGQEARLRCSPMKGHSHVYWYRQLPEEGLKFMVYLQKENIIDESGMPKERFSAEFPKEGPSILRIQQVVRGDSAAYFCASSPSEDTQYFGPGTRLTVL.

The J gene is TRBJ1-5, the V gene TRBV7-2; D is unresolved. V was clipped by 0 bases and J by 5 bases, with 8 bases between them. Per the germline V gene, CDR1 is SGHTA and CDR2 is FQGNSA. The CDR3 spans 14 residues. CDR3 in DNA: TGTGCCAGCAGCTTAGCAACAGAGTATCAGCCCCAGCATTTT. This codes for CASSLATEYQPQHF.

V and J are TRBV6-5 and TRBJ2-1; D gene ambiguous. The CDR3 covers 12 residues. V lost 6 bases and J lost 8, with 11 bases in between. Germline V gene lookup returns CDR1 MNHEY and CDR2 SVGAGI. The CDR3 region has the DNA TGTGCCAGCAGAGATTTTACGGATGAGCAGTTCTTC. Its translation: CASRDFTDEQFF.

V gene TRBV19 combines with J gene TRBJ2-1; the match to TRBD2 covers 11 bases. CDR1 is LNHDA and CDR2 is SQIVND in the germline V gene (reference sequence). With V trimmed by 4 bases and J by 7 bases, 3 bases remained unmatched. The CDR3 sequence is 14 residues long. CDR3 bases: TGTGCCAGTAGTACTAGCGGGGGGAGTAATGAGCAGTTCTTC. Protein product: CASSTSGGSNEQFF.

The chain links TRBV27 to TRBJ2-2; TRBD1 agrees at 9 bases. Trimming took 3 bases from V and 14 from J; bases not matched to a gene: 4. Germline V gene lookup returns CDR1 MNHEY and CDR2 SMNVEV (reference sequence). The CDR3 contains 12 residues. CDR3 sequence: CASSFYRGRLFF. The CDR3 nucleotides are TGTGCCAGCAGTTTTTACAGGGGGCGTCTGTTTTTT.

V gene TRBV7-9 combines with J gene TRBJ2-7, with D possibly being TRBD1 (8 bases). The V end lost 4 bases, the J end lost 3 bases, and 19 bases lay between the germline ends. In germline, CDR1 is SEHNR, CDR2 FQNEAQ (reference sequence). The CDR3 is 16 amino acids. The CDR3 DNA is TGTGCCAGCAGCTCTACCACAGGGGGGGGATACTACGAGCAGTACTTC. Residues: CASSSTTGGGYYEQYF.

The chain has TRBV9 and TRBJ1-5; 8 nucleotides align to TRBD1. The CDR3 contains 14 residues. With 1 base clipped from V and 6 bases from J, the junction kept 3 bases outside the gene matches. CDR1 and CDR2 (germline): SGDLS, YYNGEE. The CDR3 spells CASSVTGGPQPQHF. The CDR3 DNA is TGTGCCAGCAGCGTAACAGGGGGACCTCAGCCCCAGCATTTT.

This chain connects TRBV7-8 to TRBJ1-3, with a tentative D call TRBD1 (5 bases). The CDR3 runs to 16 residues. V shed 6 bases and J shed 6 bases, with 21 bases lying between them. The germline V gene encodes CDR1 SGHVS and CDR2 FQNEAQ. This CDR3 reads CASSLPRGEVENTIYF. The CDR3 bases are TGTGCCAGCAGTCTTCCCCGGGGGGAGGTCGAAAACACCATATATTTT. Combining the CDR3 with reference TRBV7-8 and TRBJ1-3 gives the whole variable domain GAGVSQSPRYKVAKRGQDVALRCDPISGHVSLFWYQQALGQGPEFLTYFQNEAQLDKSGLPSDRFFAERPEGSVSTLKIQRTQQEDSAVYLCASSLPRGEVENTIYFGEGSWLTVV.

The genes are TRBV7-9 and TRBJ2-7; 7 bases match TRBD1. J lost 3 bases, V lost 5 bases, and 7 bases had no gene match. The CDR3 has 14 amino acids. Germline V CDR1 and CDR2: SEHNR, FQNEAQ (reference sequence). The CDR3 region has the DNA TGTGCCAGCAGCCAGGCGGACAGGAGCTACGAGCAGTACTTC. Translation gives CASSQADRSYEQYF.

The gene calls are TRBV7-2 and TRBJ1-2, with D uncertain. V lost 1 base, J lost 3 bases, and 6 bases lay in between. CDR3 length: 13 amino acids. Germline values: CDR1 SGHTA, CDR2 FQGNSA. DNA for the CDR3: TGTGCCAGCAGCTTAGGTCAGGACTATGGCTACACCTTC. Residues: CASSLGQDYGYTF.

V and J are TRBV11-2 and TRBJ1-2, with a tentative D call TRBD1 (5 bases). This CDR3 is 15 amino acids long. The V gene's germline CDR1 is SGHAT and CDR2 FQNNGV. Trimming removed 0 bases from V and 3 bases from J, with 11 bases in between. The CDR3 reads CASSLDRGGYYGYTF. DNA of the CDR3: TGTGCCAGCAGCTTAGATAGGGGAGGGTACTATGGCTACACCTTC.

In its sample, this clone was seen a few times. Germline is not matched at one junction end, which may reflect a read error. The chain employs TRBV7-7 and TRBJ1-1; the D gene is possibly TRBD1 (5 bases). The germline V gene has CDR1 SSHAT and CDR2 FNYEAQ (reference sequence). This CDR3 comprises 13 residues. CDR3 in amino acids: CASSADRNTEAFF. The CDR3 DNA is TGTGCTAGCAGCGCCGACAGGAACACTGAAGCTTTCTTT.

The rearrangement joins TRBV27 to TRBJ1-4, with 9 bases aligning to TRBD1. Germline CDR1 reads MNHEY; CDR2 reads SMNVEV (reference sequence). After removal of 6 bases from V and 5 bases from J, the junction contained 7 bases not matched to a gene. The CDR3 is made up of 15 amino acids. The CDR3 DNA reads TGTGCCAGCAGCCCCCCCGGGACAGGGAATGAAAAACTGTTTTTT. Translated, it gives CASSPPGTGNEKLFF. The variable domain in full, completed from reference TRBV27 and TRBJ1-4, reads EAQVTQNPRYLITVTGKKLTVTCSQNMNHEYMSWYRQDPGLGLRQIYYSMNVEVTDKGDVPEGYKVSRKEKRNFPLILESPSPNQTSLYFCASSPPGTGNEKLFFGSGTQLSVL.

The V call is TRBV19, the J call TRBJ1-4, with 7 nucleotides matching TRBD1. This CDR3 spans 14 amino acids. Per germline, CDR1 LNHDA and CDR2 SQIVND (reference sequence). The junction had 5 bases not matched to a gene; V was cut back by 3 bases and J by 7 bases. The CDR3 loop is CASSIVQGGEKLFF. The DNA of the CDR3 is TGTGCCAGTAGTATCGTCCAGGGGGGTGAAAAACTGTTTTTT.

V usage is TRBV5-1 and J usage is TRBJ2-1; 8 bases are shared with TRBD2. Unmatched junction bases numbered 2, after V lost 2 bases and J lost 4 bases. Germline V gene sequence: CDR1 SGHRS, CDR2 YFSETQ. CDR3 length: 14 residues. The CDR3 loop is CASSLSGGYNEQFF. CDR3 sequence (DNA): TGCGCCAGCAGCTTAAGCGGGGGATACAATGAGCAGTTCTTC.

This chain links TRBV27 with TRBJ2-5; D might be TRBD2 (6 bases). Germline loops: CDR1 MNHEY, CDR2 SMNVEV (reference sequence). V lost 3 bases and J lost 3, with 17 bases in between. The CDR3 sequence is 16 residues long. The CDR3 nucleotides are TGTGCCAGCAGTTTCTCCGGCCTTGGAGGGGAAGAGACCCAGTACTTC. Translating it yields CASSFSGLGGEETQYF.

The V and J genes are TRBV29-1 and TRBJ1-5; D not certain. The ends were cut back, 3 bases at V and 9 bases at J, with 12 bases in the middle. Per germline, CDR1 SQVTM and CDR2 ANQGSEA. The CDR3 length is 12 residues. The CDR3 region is CSVEVAGGPQHF. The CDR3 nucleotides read TGCAGCGTTGAGGTGGCCGGCGGGCCCCAGCATTTT.

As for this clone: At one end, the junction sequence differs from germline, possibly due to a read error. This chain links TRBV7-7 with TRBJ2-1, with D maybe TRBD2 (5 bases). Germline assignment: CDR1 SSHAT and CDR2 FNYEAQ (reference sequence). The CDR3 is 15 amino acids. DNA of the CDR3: TGTGCTAGCAGTTTAGACGGAGGAATGGCGGGTGAGCAGTTCTTC. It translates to CASSLDGGMAGEQFF.

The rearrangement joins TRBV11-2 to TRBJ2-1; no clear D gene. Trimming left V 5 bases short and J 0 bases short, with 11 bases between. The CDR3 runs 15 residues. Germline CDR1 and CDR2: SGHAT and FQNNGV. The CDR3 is CASSPRLSSYNEQFF. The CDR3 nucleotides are TGTGCCAGCAGCCCGCGTTTGTCCTCCTACAATGAGCAGTTCTTC. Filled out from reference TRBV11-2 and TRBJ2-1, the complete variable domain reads EAGVAQSPRYKIIEKRQSVAFWCNPISGHATLYWYQQILGQGPKLLIQFQNNGVVDDSQLPKDRFSAERLKGVDSTLKIQPAKLEDSAVYLCASSPRLSSYNEQFFGPGTRLTVL.

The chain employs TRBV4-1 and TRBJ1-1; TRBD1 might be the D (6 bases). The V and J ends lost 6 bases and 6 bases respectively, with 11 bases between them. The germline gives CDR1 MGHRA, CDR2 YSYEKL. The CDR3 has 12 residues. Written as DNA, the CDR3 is TGCGCCAGCAGAGGGGGGGCGTCTGAAGCTTTCTTT. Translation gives CASRGGASEAFF.

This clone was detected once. The DNA of the CDR3 is TGTGCCAGCAGTGACAGGGATGGCAATCAGCCCCAGCATTTT. Translation gives CASSDRDGNQPQHF. V and J are TRBV6-5 and TRBJ1-5, with TRBD1 matching 7 bases. The CDR3 is made up of 14 amino acids. Germline V gene sequence: CDR1 MNHEY, CDR2 SVGAGI. V dropped 5 bases and J dropped 2; count of bases not matched to a gene: 3.

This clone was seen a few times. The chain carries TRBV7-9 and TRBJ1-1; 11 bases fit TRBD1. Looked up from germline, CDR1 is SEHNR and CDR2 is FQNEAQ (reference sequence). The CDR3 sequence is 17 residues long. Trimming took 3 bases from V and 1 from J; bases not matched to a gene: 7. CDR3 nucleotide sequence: TGTGCCAGCAGCTTCGGGACAGGGGGAAGGCAGAACACTGAAGCTTTCTTT. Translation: CASSFGTGGRQNTEAFF.

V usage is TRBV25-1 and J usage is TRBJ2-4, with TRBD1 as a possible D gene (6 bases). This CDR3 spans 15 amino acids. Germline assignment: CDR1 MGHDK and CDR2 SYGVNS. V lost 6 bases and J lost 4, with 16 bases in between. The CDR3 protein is CASSLSGQGKNIQYF. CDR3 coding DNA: TGTGCCAGCAGCCTTTCGGGGCAGGGGAAAAACATTCAGTACTTC. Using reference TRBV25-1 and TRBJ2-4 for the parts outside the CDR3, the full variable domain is EADIYQTPRYLVIGTGKKITLECSQTMGHDKMYWYQQDPGMELHLIHYSYGVNSTEKGDLSSESTVSRIRTEHFPLTLESARPSHTSQYLCASSLSGQGKNIQYFGAGTRLSVL.

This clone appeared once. The CDR3 region is CASSSLAATYNEQFF. The CDR3, as DNA: TGTGCCAGCAGCAGTTTAGCGGCTACTTACAATGAGCAGTTCTTC. The J gene is TRBJ2-1, the V gene TRBV7-3; D might be TRBD2 (6 bases). CDR1 is SGHTA and CDR2 is FQGTGA in the germline V gene. The CDR3 extends over 15 amino acids. Trimming removed 5 bases at V and 4 bases at J, with 15 bases between.